The TCR beta chain under discussion was sequenced for a study of cytomegalovirus exposure and HLA in healthy donors. Findings and caveats of the study: Reports indicate that TCR beta sequences accurately predicted the HLA-A and HLA-B alleles of most subjects. Among TCR beta chains of equal frequency, HLA-associated ones were more clonally expanded in a later analysis.

Primers included in the PCR were 60 Vbeta and 13 Jbeta primers. The assay was immunoSEQ multiplex PCR, and TCRdb's table has in-frame clones only and misses some. The table lists about 87,000 clones, more than 75% of them singletons, with under 4% in the top ten. Note on this clone: The antigen is unknown.

Germline V gene lookup returns CDR1 SGHNT and CDR2 YYREEE (reference sequence). The CDR3 is 15 amino acids. Trimming took 4 bases from V and 1 from J; bases not matched to a gene: 5. The chain uses TRBV5-4 and TRBJ2-3; TRBD2 matches 8 bases. The receptor comes from a woman between 40 and 50 years old in good health and CMV-seronegative. Sequencing used PBMCs. The CDR3 spells CASSGSGIGTDTQYF. In DNA form, the CDR3 reads TGTGCCAGCAGCGGTAGCGGGATTGGCACAGATACGCAGTATTTT.